These T cell receptor beta chains were read from a single sample in a study of shared clonotypes between healthy human individuals. Clones were sequenced by immunoSEQ multiplex PCR, and TCRdb holds only the in-frame ones, with some missing. The sample includes 450,000 to 500,000 clones, roughly 80% seen only once; the top ten take around 12%. The specimen was PBMCs. The receptors originated from a woman aged 35 to 49 in good health. Some clones in this sample may be carry-over from other donors' samples. The CDR3 runs from the conserved cysteine through the conserved F or W.

v_call cdr3_aa
TRBV30 CAWARDRRAGANVLTF
TRBV6-1 CASAPSGGPYEQYF
TRBV6-4 CASSQTSETEQFF
TRBV19 CASSWSGDTDTQYF
TRBV7-9 CASSSREGKTDYGYTF
TRBV6-1 CASSETGGYNHEQYF
TRBV30 CACNKWFGETQYF
TRBV28 CASSVGGTEAFF
TRBV28 CASSLSLWGTGYTF
TRBV7-8 CASSQGQLYEQYF
TRBV6-4 CASSPTGGGEPQHF
TRBV5-8 CASSLDREGEQFF
TRBV28 CASSPFPGQGLTGELFF
TRBV18 CASSPGLGSYNEQFF
TRBV4-2 CASSQRWGGDIQYF
TRBV4-2 CASSQDNWEDEKLFF
TRBV29-1 CSVSGSSSYNEQFF
TRBV4-1 CASSLSFAASGLYEQYF
TRBV7-9 CASSLVEFEKLFF
TRBV7-9 CASSFSLAGHEQYF
TRBV30 CAGGPEAFF
TRBV10-2 CASSETSYNEQFF
TRBV2 CASRASGSAQETQYF
TRBV5-1 CASSLGLPYEQYF
TRBV5-6 CASSSVFARFTDTQYF
TRBV15 CATSRDIGPQYF
TRBV28 CASSFFSSGRWADTQYF
TRBV27 CASSPSGTGQETQYF
TRBV6-1 CASSEVWARTDTQYF
TRBV5-6 CASTAGTGGHPPTDTQYF
TRBV29-1 CSVTLDRGYGYTF
TRBV28 CASSFSGAGSNQPQHF
TRBV6-6 CASSPPGLGYEQYF
TRBV11-2 CASSRGLAEETQYF
TRBV7-2 CASSLIPTGTLGEAEKLFF
TRBV7-8 CASSFRTAYQPQHF
TRBV4-1 CASSPPGWPTPLLAKNIQYF
TRBV7-6 CASSPPWTGGGETQYF
TRBV30 CAWSVRGDTEAFF
TRBV6-1 CASRYRAETEAFF
TRBV15 CATSRDSGGVYGYTF
TRBV28 CASRRRLVVGTDTQYF
TRBV28 CASSLTGALYEQYF
TRBV11-1 CASSRKREGVFF
TRBV11-1 CASSLHYEQYF
TRBV30 CAWTRLAGWDTQYF
TRBV4-1 CASSQEAGTKNIQYF
TRBV5-1 CASSFPESYEQYF
TRBV10-3 CAISELAGVSPLHF
TRBV28 CASSGTNLLSQETQYF
TRBV30 CAWRLGSTNEKLFF
TRBV28 CASRSGLAREQYF
TRBV18 CASSLQTYATNEKLFF
TRBV27 CASTNLPHRGRDGELFF
TRBV5-1 CASSLTSGGFSSYEQYF